This TCR beta chain was captured by sequencing in a study of cytomegalovirus exposure and HLA in healthy donors (dated 2017 in TCRdb). Turning to the overall study: An earlier analysis of approximately 640 of the donors reported more than 250 Gb of sequence data and approximately 110 million unique TCR beta sequences from about 200 million T cells. An early release covering approximately 600 HLA-typed donors comprised about 320 gigabases of sequencing data and roughly 86 million unique TCR sequences. Among the roughly 400 genotyped donors, approximately 76% belonged to the genetic ancestry cluster associated with self-reported Caucasian donors. The study was designed to test whether signatures of past pathogen exposure could be identified by cataloging public T cell receptors. The study used immunosequencing to profile the T cell repertoires of some 600 subjects and linked those repertoires to cytomegalovirus serostatus. Along with the roughly 610-subject first cohort, a separate validation cohort of 120 different subjects was used. To predict cytomegalovirus infection status, the study combined high-throughput TCR immunosequencing, statistical association of individual TCRs with disease status, and machine learning. A later analysis re-examined previously published TCR beta repertoires from more than 650 donors and added high-resolution HLA genotyping to investigate patterns of TCR occurrence. Rather than using new phenotypic data, the later analysis identified candidate immune exposures from TCR beta sequences and from how often those sequences occurred across donors. An earlier analysis of roughly 600 of the donors used high-throughput TCR beta sequencing to judge whether each TCR beta V gene segment behaved as functional or pseudogenic. Donor age, sex, ethnicity and CMV serostatus were compiled together with the repertoire data. A later genetic analysis used genome-wide SNP genotypes for 398 of the 666 donors, treating that subset as a discovery cohort. Every repertoire in the discovery cohort had been generated on one and the same sequencing platform. HLA typing included class I and class II loci at four-digit resolution. Typing coverage differed by locus: A, B, C, DRB1 and DQB1 were typed in about 620-640 donors, DQA1 in around 500, DPA1 in approximately 610, and DPB1 in 472. Roughly five DR-DQ haplotypes were handled as single units for association and clustering, since linkage in the cohort was strong. Among approximately 370 genotyped donors of the cohort, an average of approximately 240,000 unique TCR beta nucleotide sequences was sequenced per donor, of which 15% to 20% were non-productive.

V loses 8 bases at its end and J loses 0 bases; junction bases beyond the gene matches: 5. The CDR3, cysteine through phenylalanine, is 14 amino acids long. The kept DNA is CDR3 alone, 42 bases in frame from the first base. Looking up the germline V gene yields CDR1 SNHLY and CDR2 FYNNEI. Comment on this clone: There is no known antigen for this receptor. The record has no base qualities; no much larger clone is one base away.

Broad study findings and their caveats: The cohort was sequenced for TCR beta chains only, and without alpha or paired-chain data the features that could be detected were limited. A group of highly shared sequence variants was considered likely to be a technical artifact of the sequencing pipeline. The only immune exposure information available for the cohort was CMV serostatus. A total of about 150 TCR beta chains were listed by the study as associated with cytomegalovirus. In a later genetic analysis, fewer N-insertions in productive TCRs were reported among donors in an Asian-associated ancestry cluster than the roughly 700-donor mean. V-gene and J-gene trimming of TCR beta chains was associated with a missense DCLRE1C variant in a later genetic analysis, and the association was replicated in an independent cohort. Because HLA typing was missing for some donors at each locus, association tests included only the typed subset. A later analysis associated 16,951 TCR beta sequences with specific HLA alleles at a false discovery rate of 0.05. Roughly uniform sequencing depth across donors was assumed in presence/absence analyses, although this assumption may not hold. In a later analysis, HLA-associated TCR beta chains were found to be more clonally expanded and to have lower generation probabilities than equally common non-associated chains. Linkage disequilibrium might explain the correlated functional status among segregating V segments, but an unknown experimental factor could not be excluded. Most TCR sequences were observed very rarely across donors, whereas some public TCRs were present in many individuals. In both the original and validation cohorts, the classifier was reported to diagnose cytomegalovirus status with high specificity and sensitivity. In a later analysis, several top co-occurrence clusters were reported to appear linked to parvovirus B19, influenza, CMV and Epstein-Barr virus. In a later analysis, TCR association rates were found to vary across HLA loci, with the most associated TCRs seen for DRB1 alleles and the fewest for HLA-C alleles. When HLA alleles, especially DR and DQ, strongly co-occurred, TCR associations were difficult to assign to individual alleles. Because the 87-base-pair reads could not distinguish some IMGT-functional V segments, including TRBV6-2 and TRBV6-3, those segments were excluded. A further reported finding was that TCR beta sequences accurately predicted the HLA-A and HLA-B alleles for most subjects in the first cohort. Over 15 rarely observed V segments, including chromosome 9 orphons, were excluded from the earlier analysis of just under 600 of the donors because counts were too low. In an earlier analysis of several hundred of the donors, most TCR beta V segments were observed in productive rearrangements about 87% or about 30% of the time, broadly matching IMGT annotations. Most CMV-associated TCR beta chains appeared to be HLA-restricted in a later analysis, and the HLA associations seemed to be driven largely by CMV exposure. It was suggested by the authors that the approach could potentially be generalized to other disease states and immunological phenotypes. A few of the identified cytomegalovirus-associated TCR beta chains were confirmed in vitro to be specific for cytomegalovirus antigens.

Library creation used the immunoSEQ multiplex PCR assay. For the multiplex PCR, a mixture combining 60 forward primers for TCR Vbeta segments and 13 reverse primers for TCR Jbeta segments was used. A multiplex PCR assay on genomic DNA amplified the CDR3 region of rearranged TCR beta genes. The amplified TCR beta libraries were sequenced on the Illumina HiSeq System as 87-base-pair reads. The authors' analysis ran thus. A later analysis tallied around 87 million unique TCR beta chains across the 666 repertoires, and around 12 million of those chains were shared by two or more donors. Raw reads were error-corrected and collapsed into unique sequences by a nearest-neighbor algorithm in which closely related sequences were merged to remove PCR and sequencing errors. Alignment of CDR3 sequences to IMGT reference sequences was used to assign V, D and J gene segments. For a sequence to be retained, at least a six-nucleotide match to both a V gene segment and a J gene segment was required. Rearrangements were classified as productive when the CDR3 lacked stop codons and remained in frame with V and J, and all other rearrangements were classified as non-productive. CDR3 was defined according to IMGT convention as the region running from the second conserved V-encoded cysteine to the conserved J-encoded phenylalanine. Sequences without an unambiguous match to a single V gene segment were excluded from the earlier analysis of about 600 of the donors. In an earlier analysis of roughly 500 of the donors, V segments were called functional above 56.7% productive rearrangements and were called segregating when the between-donor standard deviation exceeded 5%. To diagnose cytomegalovirus status from the catalog of TCR beta chain sequences, a statistical classification framework was built. In a later analysis, V and J genes were assigned by comparing TCR nucleotide sequences against IMGT/GENE-DB human TR gene sequences. A later analysis assigned CDR3 sequences and most-parsimonious VDJ recombination scenarios with the TCRdist pipeline. In a later analysis, each TCR beta chain was defined by its CDR3 amino acid sequence together with its V-gene family, and reads lacking a unique V-gene family were excluded. To address suspected cross-contamination and a sequencing artifact, a later analysis removed some 620 highly shared, low-generation-probability nucleotide sequences. In a later analysis, a clonal expansion index for each public chain was calculated from normalized within-repertoire ranks of inferred template counts. In a later analysis, generation probabilities were computed with a VDJ recombination model fitted to out-of-frame rearrangements, and the resulting probabilities were checked against IGoR. In a later analysis, TCR-TCR, TCR-HLA and TCR-CMV co-occurrence was scored with hypergeometric tests, and a repertoire-size bias correction was applied to TCR pairs. A later analysis estimated false discovery rates by permuting HLA or CMV assignments 20 times. A later analysis grouped co-occurring TCRs with DBSCAN, adding TCRdist sequence similarity when clustering within HLA-allele-positive subsets. For co-occurrence clustering, repertoires with fewer than 30,000 or more than 120,000 public chains were excluded, along with five repertoires with anomalous nucleotide sharing. TCRdb took over this immuneACCESS table, retaining in-frame rearrangements with V and J assigned. Such tables are incomplete; in checked studies, under half of the missing clones stem from an unresolved V gene, and the remainder is unexplained. V, J and clone size derive from that table, while D and trimming were established from the DNA sequence. This sample is represented by some 180,000 clones; 76% of them were singletons. The ten largest account for 1.5% to 2% of the sample.

In total, roughly 670 healthy bone marrow donors made up the cohort. All cohort members were sampled while nominally healthy, although unrecorded immune exposures were likely present. The donor was CMV seronegative and was included in the group of about 400 seronegative cohort members. Each donor provided a peripheral blood sample, and peripheral blood mononuclear cells were used for TCR beta sequencing. The Qiagen DNeasy Blood Extraction Kit was used to extract genomic DNA from the blood cell samples. The chain links TRBV2 with TRBJ2-5; TRBD2 aligns with 8 central bases. The sequencing sample was made of PBMCs. The source of this sequence is a young man in good health and CMV-seronegative. The DNA reads as follows: TGTGCCAGCCGGGAGCGGGGGCACCAAGAGACCCAGTACTTC. Its protein reads: CASRERGHQETQYF. The entire variable domain, with the stretches around the CDR3 drawn from the reference TRBV2 and TRBJ2-5 proteins, is EPEVTQTPSHQVTQMGQEVILRCVPISNHLYFYWYRQILGQKVEFLVSFYNNEISEKSEIFDDQFSVERPDGSNFTLKIRSTKLEDSAMYFCASRERGHQETQYFGPGTRLLVL.